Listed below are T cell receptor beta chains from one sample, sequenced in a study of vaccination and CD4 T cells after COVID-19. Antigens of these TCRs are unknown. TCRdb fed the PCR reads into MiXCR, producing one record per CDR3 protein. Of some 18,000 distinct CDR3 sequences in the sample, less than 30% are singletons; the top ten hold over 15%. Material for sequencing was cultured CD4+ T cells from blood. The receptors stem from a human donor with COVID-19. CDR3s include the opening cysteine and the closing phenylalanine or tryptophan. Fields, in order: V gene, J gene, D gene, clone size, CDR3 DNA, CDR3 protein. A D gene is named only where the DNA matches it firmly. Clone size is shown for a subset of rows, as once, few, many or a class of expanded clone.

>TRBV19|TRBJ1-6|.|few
TGTGCCACCACGAAGGAGGGGCGAGGGAATTATAATTCACCCCTCCACTTT
CATTKEGRGNYNSPLHF
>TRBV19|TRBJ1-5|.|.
TGTGCCAGTTCCTCCTGGTTACGCAGGACGGGCACGAGTAGCAATCAGCCCCAGCATTTT
CASSSWLRRTGTSSNQPQHF
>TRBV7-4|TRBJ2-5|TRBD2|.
TGTGCCAGCAGCGTAGCGGGCGTACAAGAGACCCAGTACTTC
CASSVAGVQETQYF
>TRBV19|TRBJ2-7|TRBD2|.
TGTGCCAGTACCCCTAGCGGGGGATCCTACGAGCAGTACTTC
CASTPSGGSYEQYF
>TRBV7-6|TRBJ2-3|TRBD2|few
TGTGCCAGCAGCTTAATTAGCGGGGCTAGCACAGATACGCAGTATTTT
CASSLISGASTDTQYF
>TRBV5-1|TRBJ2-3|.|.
TGCGCCAGCAGCTTGGACGCTAGTCGGCAGTATTTT
CASSLDASRQYF
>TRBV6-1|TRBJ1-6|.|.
TGTGCCAGCTTCGGGCAGGGCAATTCACCCCTCCACTTT
CASFGQGNSPLHF
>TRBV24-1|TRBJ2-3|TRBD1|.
TGTGCCACCCAACGACAGGGGACAGATACGCAGTATTTT
CATQRQGTDTQYF
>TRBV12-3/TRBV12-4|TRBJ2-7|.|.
TGTGCCAGCAGTTTATCTTCCACAGCTTACTACGAGCAGTACTTC
CASSLSSTAYYEQYF
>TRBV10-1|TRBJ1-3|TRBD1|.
TGCGCCAGCAGCCCGAGGACAGGTGGAAACACCATATATTTT
CASSPRTGGNTIYF
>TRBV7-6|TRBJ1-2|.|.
TGTGCCAGCAGCTTCCTACAGGGAGATGGCTACACCTTC
CASSFLQGDGYTF
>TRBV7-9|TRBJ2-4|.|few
TGTGCCAGCAGCTGGGGGGAAAACATTCAGTACTTC
CASSWGENIQYF
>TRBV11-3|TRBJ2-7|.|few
TGTGCCAGCAGCTATGCCCCCAGGGGCGCCTACGAGCAGTACTTC
CASSYAPRGAYEQYF
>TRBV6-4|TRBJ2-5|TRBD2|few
TGTGCCAGCAAAGGGACTAGGGAGACCCAGTACTTC
CASKGTRETQYF
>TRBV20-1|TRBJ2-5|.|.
TGCAGTGCTAGTCTCTCCCGGGGAGGACAAGAGACCCAGTACTTC
CSASLSRGGQETQYF
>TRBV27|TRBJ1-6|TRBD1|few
TGTGCCAGCAGTTTCGACAGGGACCCAGGGTCACCCCTCCACTTT
CASSFDRDPGSPLHF
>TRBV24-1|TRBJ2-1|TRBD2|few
TGTGCCACCAGTGATGCACTAGCGGGGACATACAATGAGCAGTTCTTC
CATSDALAGTYNEQFF
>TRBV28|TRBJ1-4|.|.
TGTGCCAGCAAGGGGTCAAGGAATGAAAAACTGTTTTTT
CASKGSRNEKLFF
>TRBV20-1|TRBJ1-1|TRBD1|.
TGCAGTGCTAGTCCAATCCCGGGACAGGGGAAGAACACTGAAGCTTTCTTT
CSASPIPGQGKNTEAFF
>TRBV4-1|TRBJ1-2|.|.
TGCGCCAGCAGCCAGGACCCTGGCGGGACTAACTATGGCTACACCTTC
CASSQDPGGTNYGYTF
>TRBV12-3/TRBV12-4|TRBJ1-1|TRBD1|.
TGTGCCAGCAGCGAAGGACAGGGAGATGAAGCTTTCTTT
CASSEGQGDEAFF
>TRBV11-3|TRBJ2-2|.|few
TGTGCCAGCAGCCCCGGACCTACCGGGGAGCTGTTTTTT
CASSPGPTGELFF
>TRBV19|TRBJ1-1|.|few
TGTGCCAGTAGTTATTGGGGTTTGAACACTGAAGCTTTCTTT
CASSYWGLNTEAFF
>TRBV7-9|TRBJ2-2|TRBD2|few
TGTGCCAGCAGCCCTCATTCGGGACTAAAGGCCGGGGAGCTGTTTTTT
CASSPHSGLKAGELFF
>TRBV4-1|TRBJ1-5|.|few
TGCGCCAGCAGCCGAGACGTGGGGACCCCCAATCAGCCCCAGCATTTT
CASSRDVGTPNQPQHF
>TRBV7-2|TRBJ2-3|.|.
TGTGCCAGCAGCTTAGTGTCAGGCGGGTCCCCCCCCACAGATACGCAGTATTTT
CASSLVSGGSPPTDTQYF